A single sample is the source of the 21 T cell receptor beta chains below, sequenced in a study of blood T cell repertoires in COVID-19. TCRdb's table, derived via immunoSEQ multiplex PCR, lists solely in-frame clones and lacks some. The sample lists about 190,000 clones, around 80% occurring once. Sequencing input: peripheral blood. The receptors were sampled from a woman aged 80 or over with active or convalescent COVID-19.

The chain links TRBV28 to TRBJ1-5; possible D gene TRBD1, 6 bases. This CDR3 spans 16 amino acids. Germline V gives CDR1 MDHEN, CDR2 SYDVKM. Trimming stripped 6 bases from V and 0 bases from J, with 15 bases between. The CDR3 spells CASRTRGGDSNQPQHF. Written as DNA, the CDR3 is TGTGCCAGCAGAACGAGAGGGGGAGATAGCAATCAGCCCCAGCATTTT. Filled out from reference TRBV28 and TRBJ1-5, the complete variable domain reads DVKVTQSSRYLVKRTGEKVFLECVQDMDHENMFWYRQDPGLGLRLIYFSYDVKMKEKGDIPEGYSVSREKKERFSLILESASTNQTSMYLCASRTRGGDSNQPQHFGDGTRLSIL.

This clone turned up a few times. This chain joins TRBV29-1 and TRBJ1-5; D unclear. The CDR3 contains 13 residues. V was shortened by 6 bases and J by 3 bases, with 12 bases between the two germline ends. Germline assignment: CDR1 SQVTM and CDR2 ANQGSEA. Here the CDR3 reads CSVAPQYNQPQHF. In DNA, the CDR3 is TGCAGCGTCGCGCCACAGTACAATCAGCCCCAGCATTTT.

The chain couples TRBV28 to TRBJ1-3, with D unresolved. There are 16 residues in the CDR3. V gave up 7 bases and J gave up 0 bases, with 16 bases separating them. Germline V gives CDR1 MDHEN, CDR2 SYDVKM. The chain's CDR3 is CASNTPGRNSGNTIYF. CDR3 in DNA: TGTGCCAGCAACACCCCGGGGAGAAACTCTGGAAACACCATATATTTT.

The chain has TRBV7-8 and TRBJ2-1, with D perhaps TRBD2 (6 bases). Germline CDR1 is SGHVS and CDR2 is FQNEAQ. The V and J ends lost 1 base and 5 bases respectively, with 15 bases between them. The CDR3 spans 16 residues. The CDR3, as DNA: TGTGCCAGCAGCTTAGTAGAGGGACTCGTCAACAATGAGCAGTTCTTC. The encoded protein is CASSLVEGLVNNEQFF.

V and J are TRBV19 and TRBJ2-1, with TRBD1 matching 7 bases. The CDR3 spans 15 residues. The junction had 2 bases not matched to a gene; V was cut back by 3 bases and J by 0 bases. Germline CDR1 and CDR2: LNHDA and SQIVND (reference sequence). The CDR3 here is CASSISGGSYNEQFF. Written as DNA, the CDR3 is TGTGCCAGTAGTATTTCAGGGGGCTCCTACAATGAGCAGTTCTTC.

This rearrangement joins TRBV4-2 to TRBJ2-3; 8 bases fit TRBD1. Per germline, CDR1 LGHNA and CDR2 YNFKEQ. The CDR3 length is 17 residues. V lost 1 base, J lost 4 bases, and 10 bases stayed unmatched. CDR3: CASSQAAGGEGSDTQYF. The CDR3 region has the DNA TGTGCCAGCAGCCAAGCCGCAGGGGGCGAAGGTTCAGATACGCAGTATTTT.

The CDR3 region has the DNA TGTGCCAGTAGTCTTGGGAGATATAATTCACCCCTCCACTTT. Protein product: CASSLGRYNSPLHF. The chain links TRBV19 to TRBJ1-6; no reliable D call. Trimming took 5 bases from V and 4 from J, leaving 9 bases between them. This CDR3 region has 14 residues. From germline, CDR1 is LNHDA and CDR2 SQIVND (reference sequence).

The chain carries TRBV9 and TRBJ1-3, with TRBD1 as a possible D gene (6 bases). Germline assignment: CDR1 SGDLS and CDR2 YYNGEE. This CDR3 has 15 residues. Deletions cut 3 bases from V and 5 bases from J, with 15 bases between. The CDR3 DNA is TGTGCCAGCAGCGAACACCCGGGGGGCAGAAACACCATATATTTT. Its protein is CASSEHPGGRNTIYF.

This clone was detected once. The J gene is TRBJ1-2, the V gene TRBV2; no clear D gene. V was cut by 3 bases and J by 5 bases, with 7 bases left in between. CDR3 length equals 12 residues. CDR1 is SNHLY and CDR2 is FYNNEI in the germline V gene. The DNA of the CDR3 is TGTGCCAGCAGTGATGGGCCTTATGGCTACACCTTC. This translates into CASSDGPYGYTF.

This clone was picked up one time. The rearrangement links TRBV29-1 to TRBJ1-2; unclear D gene. The germline V gene has CDR1 SQVTM and CDR2 ANQGSEA. CDR3 size: 11 residues. Trimming cost V 7 bases and J 2 bases, with 8 bases left between them. The CDR3 coding sequence is TGCAGCGCGCTAGAAAACTATGGCTACACCTTC. Protein: CSALENYGYTF. Supplemented by reference TRBV29-1 and TRBJ1-2, the full variable domain reads SAVISQKPSRDICQRGTSLTIQCQVDSQVTMMFWYRQQPGQSLTLIATANQGSEATYESGFVIDKFPISRPNLTFSTLTVSNMSPEDSSIYLCSALENYGYTFGSGTRLTVV.

This clone was seen a few times. The chain employs TRBV5-5 and TRBJ1-5; D remains ambiguous. CDR1 is SGHKS, CDR2 YYEKEE, per germline (reference sequence). CDR3 length: 14 amino acids. V was shortened by 1 base and J by 9 bases, with 14 bases between the two germline ends. The CDR3 bases are TGTGCCAGCAGCTTGTTTAGTGAGTCGGGGCCCCAGCATTTT. This translates into CASSLFSESGPQHF.

In this sample, this clone turned up many times. V usage is TRBV10-3 and J usage is TRBJ1-3; D unclear. V lost 3 bases, J lost 4 bases, and 7 bases lay in between. Per the germline V gene, CDR1 is ENHRY and CDR2 is SYGVKD. This CDR3 is 13 amino acids long. The CDR3 DNA reads TGTGCCATCAGTGACCCTTTAGGAAACACCATATATTTT. Its translation: CAISDPLGNTIYF.

This chain joins TRBV7-9 and TRBJ2-7, with a tentative D call TRBD1 (6 bases). V lost 4 bases and J 0 bases, leaving 13 bases between the germline ends. This CDR3 region has 15 residues. Germline V gives CDR1 SEHNR, CDR2 FQNEAQ (reference sequence). CDR3 region: CASSYPQGSSYEQYF. The CDR3 bases are TGTGCCAGCAGCTACCCCCAGGGGTCCTCCTACGAGCAGTACTTC.

J is TRBJ1-6 and V is TRBV19, with a tentative D call TRBD1 (6 bases). The ends were cut back, 7 bases at V and 7 bases at J, with 17 bases in the middle. The CDR3 covers 15 residues. In germline, CDR1 is LNHDA, CDR2 SQIVND (reference sequence). In nucleotides, the CDR3 is TGTGCCAGTATCCACAGGGTCGGCGTCAATTCACCCCTCCACTTT. The encoded protein is CASIHRVGVNSPLHF.

The V call is TRBV7-9, the J call TRBJ2-7, with 7 positions matching TRBD1. The CDR3 consists of 14 residues. Germline assignment: CDR1 SEHNR and CDR2 FQNEAQ (reference sequence). With 5 bases clipped from V and 0 bases from J, the junction kept 4 bases outside the gene matches. The CDR3 coding sequence is TGTGCCAGCAGCCAGACAGGGAGCTCCTACGAGCAGTACTTC. Translated: CASSQTGSSYEQYF. The full variable domain, in which reference TRBV7-9 and TRBJ2-7 provide the parts outside the CDR3, is DTGVSQNPRHKITKRGQNVTFRCDPISEHNRLYWYRQTLGQGPEFLTYFQNEAQLEKSRLLSDRFSAERPKGSFSTLEIQRTEQGDSAMYLCASSQTGSSYEQYFGPGTRLTVT.

V is TRBV18 and J is TRBJ1-1; the D is unclear. Germline V gene data show CDR1 as KGHSH and CDR2 as LQKENI. Trimming pared 0 bases from V and 1 base from J, leaving 12 bases between. The CDR3 consists of 16 residues. DNA of the CDR3: TGTGCCAGCTCACCACCGGAAGTATACAGGAACACTGAAGCTTTCTTT. As protein: CASSPPEVYRNTEAFF. The variable domain in full, with the rest retrieved from reference TRBV18 and TRBJ1-1, is NAGVMQNPRHLVRRRGQEARLRCSPMKGHSHVYWYRQLPEEGLKFMVYLQKENIIDESGMPKERFSAEFPKEGPSILRIQQVVRGDSAAYFCASSPPEVYRNTEAFFGQGTRLTVV.

CDR3 bases: TGTGCCAGCAGCCCCACACTCGGGTTGGGCAGGGGGTTGACTGAAGCTTTCTTT. It codes for CASSPTLGLGRGLTEAFF. The V call is TRBV3-1 (or the pseudogene TRBV3-2), the J call TRBJ1-1; 7 bases match TRBD1. This CDR3 region has 18 residues. From germline, CDR1 is LGHDT and CDR2 YNNKEL (reference sequence). Trimming took 4 bases from V and 5 from J; bases not matched to a gene: 19.

This chain connects TRBV29-1 to TRBJ2-2, with TRBD2 identical over 15 bases. CDR3 size: 17 residues. The germline V gene encodes CDR1 SQVTM and CDR2 ANQGSEA. V lost 4 bases and J lost 4; bases outside the gene matches: 7. The CDR3 nucleotides read TGCAGCGTTGGAGGACTAGCGGGGGGGCCGGGCACCGGGGAGCTGTTTTTT. It translates to CSVGGLAGGPGTGELFF.

This clone was recorded at least ten times. J is TRBJ2-2 and V is TRBV4-2, with TRBD2 as a possible D gene (6 bases). The CDR3 spans 15 residues. The ends were cut back, 4 bases at V and 1 base at J, with 10 bases in the middle. CDR1 is LGHNA and CDR2 is YNFKEQ in the germline V gene. In nucleotides, the CDR3 is TGTGCCAGCAGCCCGGGACTTAAGAACACCGGGGAGCTGTTTTTT. It translates to CASSPGLKNTGELFF.

CDR3 amino acids: CASSQGRVSSYNSPLHF. In DNA form, the CDR3 reads TGTGCCAGCAGCCAAGGTCGGGTAAGCTCCTATAATTCACCCCTCCACTTT. The rearrangement joins TRBV3-1 (or the pseudogene TRBV3-2) to TRBJ1-6; no reliable D call. Trimming stripped 1 base from V and 0 bases from J, with 10 bases between. The CDR3 extends over 17 amino acids. Germline CDR1 LGHDT, CDR2 YNNKEL (reference sequence).

This clone was counted once. V is TRBV7-9 and J is TRBJ2-5; perhaps TRBD1 as D (6 bases). CDR1 is SEHNR and CDR2 is FQNEAQ in the germline V gene (reference sequence). This CDR3 is built from 15 residues. Trimming stripped 7 bases from V and 2 bases from J, with 17 bases between. This chain's CDR3 is CASTGQPGGQETQYF. The CDR3 DNA is TGTGCCAGCACCGGACAGCCGGGCGGTCAAGAGACCCAGTACTTC.